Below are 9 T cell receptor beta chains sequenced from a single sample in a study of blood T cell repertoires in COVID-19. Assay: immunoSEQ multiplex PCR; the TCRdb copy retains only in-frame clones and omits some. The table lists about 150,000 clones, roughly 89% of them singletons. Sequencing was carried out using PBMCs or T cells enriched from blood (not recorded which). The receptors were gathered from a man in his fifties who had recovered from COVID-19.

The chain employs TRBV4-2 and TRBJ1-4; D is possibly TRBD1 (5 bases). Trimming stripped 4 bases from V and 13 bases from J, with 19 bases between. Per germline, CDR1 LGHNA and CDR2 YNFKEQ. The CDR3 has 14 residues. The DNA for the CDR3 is TGTGCCAGCAGCCCCCTAGGTGGACAACTTGGACTGTTTTTT. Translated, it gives CASSPLGGQLGLFF.

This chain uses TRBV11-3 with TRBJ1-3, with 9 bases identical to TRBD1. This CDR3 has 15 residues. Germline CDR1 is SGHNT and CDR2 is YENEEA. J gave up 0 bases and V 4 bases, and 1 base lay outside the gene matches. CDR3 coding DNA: TGTGCCAGCAGCTCGGGACAGGGCTCTGGAAACACCATATATTTT. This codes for CASSSGQGSGNTIYF.

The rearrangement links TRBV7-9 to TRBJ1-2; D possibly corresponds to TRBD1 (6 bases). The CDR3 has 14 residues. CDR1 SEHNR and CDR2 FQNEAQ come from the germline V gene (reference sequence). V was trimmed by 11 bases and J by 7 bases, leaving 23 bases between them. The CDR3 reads CAGTRGRQSGGYTF. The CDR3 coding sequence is TGTGCCGGGACAAGGGGACGCCAATCGGGTGGCTACACCTTC.

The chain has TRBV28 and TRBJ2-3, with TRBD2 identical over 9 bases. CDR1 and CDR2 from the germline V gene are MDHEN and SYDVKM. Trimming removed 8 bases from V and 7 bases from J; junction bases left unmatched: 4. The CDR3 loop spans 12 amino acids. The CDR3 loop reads CASGSGGHTQYF. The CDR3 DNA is TGTGCCAGCGGTAGCGGGGGTCATACGCAGTATTTT.

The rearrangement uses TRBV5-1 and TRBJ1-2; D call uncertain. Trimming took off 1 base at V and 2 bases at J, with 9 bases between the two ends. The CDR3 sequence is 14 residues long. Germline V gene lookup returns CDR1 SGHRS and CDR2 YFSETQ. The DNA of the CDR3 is TGCGCCAGCAGCTTGTATGACACCAACTATGGCTACACCTTC. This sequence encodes CASSLYDTNYGYTF.

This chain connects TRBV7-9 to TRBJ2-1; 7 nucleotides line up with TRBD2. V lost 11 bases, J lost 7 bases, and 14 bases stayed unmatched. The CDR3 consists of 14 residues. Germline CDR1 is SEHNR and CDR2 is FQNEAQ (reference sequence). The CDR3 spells CAGGLAGVGNEQFF. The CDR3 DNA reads TGTGCCGGGGGATTAGCGGGTGTGGGGAATGAGCAGTTCTTC.

In nucleotides, the CDR3 is TGCGCCAGCAGCTCCTGGGTCGACGAGGGAACTAATGAAAAACTGTTTTTT. This codes for CASSSWVDEGTNEKLFF. The genes are TRBV5-1 and TRBJ1-4; D is unresolved. This CDR3 contains 17 residues. The V and J ends lost 3 bases and 1 base respectively, with 16 bases between them. Per germline, CDR1 SGHRS and CDR2 YFSETQ.

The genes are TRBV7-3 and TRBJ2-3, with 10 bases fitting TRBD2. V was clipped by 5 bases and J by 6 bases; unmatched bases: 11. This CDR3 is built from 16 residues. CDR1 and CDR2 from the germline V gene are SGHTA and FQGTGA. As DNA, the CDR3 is TGTGCCAGCAGCCCTCTGAGCGGGAGGGTGGCGGATACGCAGTATTTT. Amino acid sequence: CASSPLSGRVADTQYF. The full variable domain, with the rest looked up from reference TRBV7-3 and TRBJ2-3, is GAGVSQTPSNKVTEKGKYVELRCDPISGHTALYWYRQSLGQGPEFLIYFQGTGAADDSGLPNDRFFAVRPEGSVSTLKIQRTERGDSAVYLCASSPLSGRVADTQYFGPGTRLTVL.

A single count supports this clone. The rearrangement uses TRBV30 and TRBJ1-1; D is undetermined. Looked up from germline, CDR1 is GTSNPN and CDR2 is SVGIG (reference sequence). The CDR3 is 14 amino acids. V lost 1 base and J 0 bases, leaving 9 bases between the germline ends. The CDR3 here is CAWSEAYLNTEAFF. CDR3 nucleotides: TGTGCCTGGAGTGAAGCCTACTTGAACACTGAAGCTTTCTTT.